This T cell receptor (beta chain) stems from a study of Graves' ophthalmopathy and Graves' hyperthyroidism. The authors defined stable hyperthyroidism as no ophthalmopathy within 18 months of follow-up. Additional autoimmune diseases, uncontrolled infections, pregnancy or lactation disqualified patients. Germline CDR1 and CDR2: GTSNPN and SVGIG (reference sequence). CDR3 length: 13 residues. Trimming shortened V by 1 base and J by 2 bases, and 8 bases separated the two germline ends. As the template, RNA transcripts were used to amplify TCR beta CDR3 regions. The library came from an HTBI-primed first-round RT-PCR and a second-round multiplex PCR. TCRdb used MiXCR to reprocess the multiplex PCR reads, holding one entry per CDR3 protein. Of some 350,000 distinct CDR3 sequences in the sample, about a sixth were seen once. This clonotype was picked up many times.

The chain combines TRBV30 with TRBJ1-1; unclear D gene. This clonotype originated in an adult woman with stable Graves' hyperthyroidism. The sequenced material came from peripheral blood. The CDR3 region is CAWSEQTNTEAFF. The CDR3 DNA is TGTGCCTGGAGTGAACAGACAAACACTGAAGCTTTCTTT.